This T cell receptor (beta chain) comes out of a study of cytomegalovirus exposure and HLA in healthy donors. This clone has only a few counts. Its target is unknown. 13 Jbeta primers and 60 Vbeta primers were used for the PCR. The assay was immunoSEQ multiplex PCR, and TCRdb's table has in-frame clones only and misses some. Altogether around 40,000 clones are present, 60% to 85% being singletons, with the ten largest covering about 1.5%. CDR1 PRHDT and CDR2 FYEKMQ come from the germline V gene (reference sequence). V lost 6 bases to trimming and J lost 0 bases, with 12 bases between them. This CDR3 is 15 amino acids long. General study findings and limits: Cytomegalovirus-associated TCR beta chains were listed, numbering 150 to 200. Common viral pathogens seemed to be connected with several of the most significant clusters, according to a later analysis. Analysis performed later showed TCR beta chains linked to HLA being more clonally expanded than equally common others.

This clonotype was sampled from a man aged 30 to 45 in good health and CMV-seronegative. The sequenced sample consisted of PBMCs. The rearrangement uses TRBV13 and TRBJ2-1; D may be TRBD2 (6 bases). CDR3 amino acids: CASRTSLHSYNEQFF. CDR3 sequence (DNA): TGTGCCAGCAGGACTAGTCTACACTCCTACAATGAGCAGTTCTTC.